The following is a TCR beta chain sequence with its context. Authors' data handling: Nucleated cell number was recorded as an estimate derived from reference gene primer amplification. Repertoires were generated with immunoSEQ multiplex PCR, while TCRdb's copy carries only in-frame clones and drops some. The V and J calls and clone size were taken over from that table, and D and trimming were inferred from the DNA. The table records approximately 440,000 clones, about nine tenths of them present only once. The data were obtained in a study of blood T cell repertoires in COVID-19. The overall study: PBMCs, B-cell-depleted T cells, or T cells were the source of the cDNA or gDNA that made up the material.

The germline CDR1 and CDR2 sequences are SNHLY and FYNNEI. The V gene lost 5 bases and the J gene lost 0 bases, with 11 bases spanning the gap. The CDR3 sequence is 15 residues long. V usage is TRBV2 and J usage is TRBJ1-5, with a possible D match to TRBD1 (5 bases). Sequencing was performed on PBMCs or T cells enriched from blood (not recorded which). The sequence was obtained from a woman aged 18-29 years who had recovered from COVID-19. In DNA, the CDR3 is TGTGCCAGCAGTCGGTGGGGGGGTAGCAATCAGCCCCAGCATTTT. Amino acid sequence: CASSRWGGSNQPQHF.